This T cell receptor beta chain was captured by sequencing in a study of siplizumab effects on memory and regulatory T cells. General study findings and limits: No assignable naive or memory phenotype existed for roughly 80-96% of proliferating CD4+ or CD8+ clones.

Using immunoSEQ multiplex PCR, the repertoire was profiled, and TCRdb retains in-frame clones only, with some absent. This sample has 94,000 or so clones, with roughly 96% found just once. On this clone: Its antigen is still unknown.

CDR3 length equals 16 residues. The chain employs TRBV12-2 and TRBJ2-7; the table assigns TRBD1, which was not confirmed against the DNA. TRBV12-2 is deemed a pseudogene. Sequenced sample: naive CD4+ T cells sorted from blood. The source of this sequence is a human donor in good health. CDR3 sequence reads: CASRLPPGDTDYEQYF. Here the CDR3 DNA reads TGTGCAAGTCGCTTACCCCCCGGGGACACAGACTACGAGCAGTACTTC.